These 7 T cell receptor beta chains were sequenced from one sample in a study of cytomegalovirus exposure and HLA in healthy donors (TCRdb year 2017). Library prep was done by the immunoSEQ multiplex PCR assay. Entries here come from immuneACCESS through TCRdb and include only in-frame sequences with V and J called. Some clones fail to appear in such tables; in the studies checked, an unresolved V gene covers under half of the shortfall, and the cause of the remainder is unknown. The sample data list 150,000 to 200,000 clones, and 96% of these were observed just once. The ten largest clonotypes hold approximately 1% of the sample. The sequencing sample was made of PBMCs. These receptors all come from a woman in her late teens or twenties in good health and CMV-seronegative.

CDR3 sequence: CASSLNLMKGEPQHF. The CDR3 DNA reads TGTGCCAGCAGCTTGAACTTAATGAAGGGAGAGCCCCAGCATTTT. The gene calls are TRBV5-6 and TRBJ1-5; D not resolved. V was shortened by 1 base and J by 8 bases, with 16 bases between the two germline ends. CDR3 size: 15 residues. Germline V gene data show CDR1 as SGHDT and CDR2 as YYEEEE.

V and J are TRBV7-9 and TRBJ2-1; 10 bases map to TRBD2. The CDR3 is made up of 13 amino acids. Looked up from germline, CDR1 is SEHNR and CDR2 is FQNEAQ (reference sequence). With 5 bases clipped from V and 15 bases from J, the junction kept 10 bases outside the gene matches. The DNA for the CDR3 is TGTGCCAGCAGCCCGGGGACTAGCGAGGAGGGGTTCTTC. Translating it yields CASSPGTSEEGFF.

The genes are TRBV7-8 and TRBJ1-3; no clear D. The CDR3 length is 17 residues. Germline CDR1 reads SGHVS; CDR2 reads FQNEAQ. The V and J ends lost 4 bases and 0 bases respectively, with 16 bases between them. The CDR3 is CASSSRIPGSSGNTIYF. The CDR3 DNA reads TGTGCCAGCAGCTCCCGAATCCCGGGTAGCTCTGGAAACACCATATATTTT.

V usage is TRBV6-6 and J usage is TRBJ2-1, with 7 bases fitting TRBD2. CDR3 length: 14 amino acids. Germline V gene sequence: CDR1 MNHNY, CDR2 SVGAGI (reference sequence). V was pared by 2 bases and J by 3 bases, with 1 base of the junction left unmatched. CDR3 DNA: TGTGCCAGCAGTTACATAGCGGGCTACAATGAGCAGTTCTTC. Translated, it gives CASSYIAGYNEQFF.

This clone was found a few times. The chain employs TRBV13 and TRBJ1-2; the match to TRBD1 covers 7 bases. Germline CDR1 and CDR2: PRHDT and FYEKMQ (reference sequence). This CDR3 has 15 amino acids. V lost 4 bases and J lost 6; bases outside the gene matches: 11. The CDR3 bases are TGTGCCAGCAGCTCCGCCGGTAGGACAGGAGATGGCTACACCTTC. This sequence encodes CASSSAGRTGDGYTF.

The chain joins TRBV5-6 to TRBJ1-4; a possible D gene is TRBD1 (5 bases). This CDR3 is built from 14 residues. Germline V gene sequence: CDR1 SGHDT, CDR2 YYEEEE. V was pared by 0 bases and J by 7 bases, with 10 bases between. In DNA, the CDR3 is TGTGCCAGCAGCTTGGGGACATCCGTTGAAAAACTGTTTTTT. This sequence encodes CASSLGTSVEKLFF.

This chain joins TRBV4-1 and TRBJ2-2; no firm D call. The CDR3 totals 15 residues. Germline V gene lookup returns CDR1 MGHRA and CDR2 YSYEKL. Trimming removed 0 bases at V and 4 bases at J, with 9 bases between. The DNA of the CDR3 is TGCGCCAGCAGCCAAGAGGCATACCCCACCGGGGAGCTGTTTTTT. Protein: CASSQEAYPTGELFF.